Below are 25 T cell receptor beta chains sequenced from a single sample in a study of T cells in Graves' hyperthyroidism and ophthalmopathy. Amplification of TCR beta CDR3 regions used RNA as the template. An initial round of RT-PCR targeting the TCR CDR3 relied on the HTBI primer set. TCRdb re-analysed the multiplex PCR reads in MiXCR, keeping a single row per CDR3 protein. The table has 550,000 to 600,000 distinct CDR3 sequences, around 46% seen once. Sequenced: peripheral blood or thyroid tissue (not recorded which). Receptor source: an adult woman with Graves' disease, either hyperthyroidism or ophthalmopathy (not recorded which).

The chain has TRBV2 and TRBJ2-2, with D possibly matching TRBD1 (6 bases). The germline V gene has CDR1 SNHLY and CDR2 FYNNEI. The CDR3 covers 17 residues. V was cut by 4 bases and J by 7 bases, with 22 bases left in between. The CDR3: CASSGTAAIQGSGELFF. The CDR3 nucleotides read TGTGCCAGCAGTGGGACAGCCGCTATACAGGGTAGCGGGGAGCTGTTTTTT.

The count of this clonotype is one. The CDR3 is CASSSRGAGNTF. The CDR3 nucleotides are TGTGCCAGCAGCAGCAGGGGAGCTGGAAACACCTTC. The V call is TRBV7-8, the J call TRBJ1-2; possibly TRBD1 for D (6 bases). Germline V gene sequence: CDR1 SGHVS, CDR2 FQNEAQ. The V gene lost 5 bases and the J gene lost 12 bases, with 16 bases spanning the gap. The CDR3 contains 12 residues.

This clonotype was recorded at least ten times. The chain couples TRBV3-1 to TRBJ2-7; 8 bases line up with TRBD2. The germline CDR1 and CDR2 sequences are LGHDT and YNNKEL (reference sequence). This CDR3 contains 15 residues. V shed 0 bases, J shed 2 bases, and the junction held 3 bases outside the gene matches. The CDR3 region has the DNA TGTGCCAGCAGCCAAGATCGAGCGGGAGCCTACGAGCAGTACTTC. Translating it yields CASSQDRAGAYEQYF.

This clonotype has a handful of counts. The chain has TRBV30 and TRBJ1-2; D gene unclear. The germline V and J ends were trimmed by 0 bases and 5 bases, with 7 bases remaining between them. In germline, CDR1 is GTSNPN, CDR2 SVGIG (reference sequence). The CDR3 extends over 12 amino acids. The CDR3 reads CAWSVSVYGYTF. The CDR3 DNA follows: TGTGCCTGGAGTGTATCGGTGTATGGCTACACCTTC.

This clonotype was detected only a few times. This chain links TRBV6-6 with TRBJ2-7; D not resolved. V was clipped by 0 bases and J by 0 bases, with 9 bases between them. The germline CDR1 and CDR2 sequences are MNHNY and SVGAGI (reference sequence). The CDR3 sequence is 15 residues long. The CDR3 DNA reads TGTGCCAGCAGTTACTCGACACCTGGCTCCTACGAGCAGTACTTC. It codes for CASSYSTPGSYEQYF.

V gene TRBV11-2 combines with J gene TRBJ2-3; no firm D call. CDR1 and CDR2 (germline): SGHAT, FQNNGV. CDR3 length: 14 amino acids. V was cut by 4 bases and J by 2 bases, with 10 bases left in between. The CDR3 is CASSWGYDTDTQYF. The CDR3 region has the DNA TGTGCCAGCAGCTGGGGATACGACACAGATACGCAGTATTTT.

The chain employs TRBV5-1 and TRBJ1-1; TRBD1 matches 8 bases. The CDR3 totals 15 residues. V was pared by 5 bases and J by 5 bases, with 11 bases of the junction left unmatched. Per germline, CDR1 SGHRS and CDR2 YFSETQ. The CDR3 DNA sequence: TGCGCCAGCAGTCCTAACACAGGGGGGCAGACTGAAGCTTTCTTT. Protein sequence: CASSPNTGGQTEAFF.

The V gene is TRBV10-3, the J gene TRBJ1-2; 8 nucleotides line up with TRBD1. The germline V gene has CDR1 ENHRY and CDR2 SYGVKD. V gave up 8 bases and J gave up 6 bases; unmatched junction bases: 5. The CDR3 has 12 residues. The CDR3 region has the DNA TGTGCCATCGCCAACAGGGGGGATGGCTACACCTTC. This translates into CAIANRGDGYTF.

Remarks on this clonotype: An end of the junction differs from the germline gene, which may be a read error. V usage is TRBV7-9 and J usage is TRBJ2-7; no clear D. Germline V gene sequence: CDR1 SEHNR, CDR2 FQNEAQ (reference sequence). CDR3 length equals 14 residues. The CDR3 loop reads CASSLDYYSYEQYF. DNA for the CDR3: TGTGCCAGCAGTTTAGATTATTACTCCTACGAGCAGTACTTC.

This clonotype was seen many times. The genes are TRBV25-1 and TRBJ1-4; 7 positions agree with TRBD1. Trimming took 2 bases from V and 7 from J; bases not matched to a gene: 7. In germline, CDR1 is MGHDK, CDR2 SYGVNS. The CDR3 has 15 residues. The CDR3 reads CASSETGARSEKLFF. The CDR3, as DNA: TGTGCCAGCAGTGAAACAGGGGCCCGGTCTGAAAAACTGTTTTTT.

This chain connects TRBV6-1 to TRBJ2-2; the match to TRBD1 covers 12 bases. The J segment lost 4 bases and the V segment lost 6 bases, leaving 12 bases of the junction unmatched. CDR3 size: 18 residues. The germline V gene has CDR1 MNHNS and CDR2 SASEGT. The CDR3 is CASSQVRDRGRGTGELFF. CDR3 coding DNA: TGTGCCAGCAGCCAAGTCCGGGACAGGGGGCGCGGCACCGGGGAGCTGTTTTTT.

This clonotype was observed once. The J gene is TRBJ1-5, the V gene TRBV7-3; D perhaps matches TRBD1 (5 bases). Germline-derived CDR1 and CDR2 are SGHTA and FQGTGA. The CDR3 is 17 amino acids. Trimming removed 5 bases at V and 0 bases at J, with 17 bases between. CDR3 nucleotides: TGTGCCAGCAGCCAAGGGACCTATATTAATAGCAATCAGCCCCAGCATTTT. Protein: CASSQGTYINSNQPQHF. Based on the CDR3 plus reference TRBV7-3 and TRBJ1-5, the full variable domain is GAGVSQTPSNKVTEKGKYVELRCDPISGHTALYWYRQSLGQGPEFLIYFQGTGAADDSGLPNDRFFAVRPEGSVSTLKIQRTERGDSAVYLCASSQGTYINSNQPQHFGDGTRLSIL.

This rearrangement joins TRBV7-9 to TRBJ2-7, with TRBD1 as a possible D gene (5 bases). The CDR3 spans 15 residues. V was trimmed by 4 bases and J by 0 bases, leaving 13 bases between them. CDR1 and CDR2 (germline): SEHNR, FQNEAQ (reference sequence). This CDR3 reads CASSSTGRVSYEQYF. The CDR3 DNA follows: TGTGCCAGCAGCTCAACAGGCCGCGTCTCCTACGAGCAGTACTTC.

The chain carries TRBV25-1 and TRBJ1-6, with TRBD1 matching over 8 bases. Germline V CDR1 and CDR2: MGHDK, SYGVNS. After removal of 4 bases from V and 10 bases from J, the junction contained 6 bases not matched to a gene. The CDR3 length is 14 residues. The CDR3 DNA reads as TGTGCCAGCAGTGCACAGGGGGAGCACTCACCCCTCCACTTT. Its translation is CASSAQGEHSPLHF.

This clonotype occurred many times. The genes are TRBV24-1 and TRBJ2-7; D ambiguous. CDR1 KGHDR and CDR2 SFDVKD come from the germline V gene. This CDR3 contains 11 residues. V lost 3 bases to trimming and J lost 4 bases, with 3 bases between them. The CDR3 nucleotides read TGTGCCACCAGTGATCTTTACGAGCAGTACTTC. This codes for CATSDLYEQYF.

A few counts support this clonotype. No conserved phenylalanine or tryptophan is present at the end of the CDR3, so a read error is the likely explanation. No DNA is shown, since the ends of the CDR3 on it are uncertain; the CDR3 is the one TCRdb lists. CDR3 protein: CATSDPRTS. V gene TRBV24-1 combines with J gene TRBJ2-6; the D call TRBD2 from the table was never checked on the DNA. The CDR3 totals 9 residues, both ends included. Looked up from germline, CDR1 is KGHDR and CDR2 is SFDVKD.

At least ten counts were recorded for this clonotype. The rearrangement links TRBV5-4 to TRBJ1-1; D is ambiguous. The germline CDR1 and CDR2 sequences are SGHNT and YYREEE (reference sequence). The V end was cut by 5 bases, the J end by 1 base, with 9 bases between. The CDR3 is 13 amino acids. CDR3 in amino acids: CASRTDSNTEAFF. The CDR3 DNA reads as TGTGCCAGCAGAACGGACTCGAACACTGAAGCTTTCTTT. Variable domain in full (rest from reference TRBV5-4 and TRBJ1-1): ETGVTQSPTHLIKTRGQQVTLRCSSQSGHNTVSWYQQALGQGPQFIFQYYREEENGRGNFPPRFSGLQFPNYSSELNVNALELDDSALYLCASRTDSNTEAFFGQGTRLTVV.

This clonotype was detected a few times. The chain recombines TRBV30 with TRBJ1-3, with D possibly TRBD1 on 6 matching bases. V was shortened by 0 bases and J by 2 bases, with 14 bases between the two germline ends. The CDR3 covers 16 residues. Germline CDR1 and CDR2: GTSNPN and SVGIG (reference sequence). The chain's CDR3 is CAWSVGLQGPGNTIYF. The CDR3 DNA sequence: TGTGCCTGGAGTGTAGGCCTTCAGGGGCCTGGAAACACCATATATTTT.

This clonotype was recorded many times. The CDR3 nucleotides are TGTGCCAGCAGTGAATTGGGCAGGGCCGGCAATCAGCCCCAGCATTTT. It encodes CASSELGRAGNQPQHF. The chain employs TRBV2 and TRBJ1-5; TRBD1 might be the D (5 bases). CDR3 length: 16 residues. Germline V gene data show CDR1 as SNHLY and CDR2 as FYNNEI. The V and J ends lost 2 bases and 2 bases respectively, with 13 bases between them.

For the CDR3, the DNA is TGTGCCAGCAGCCCAGACTCTGCGGGCCAGCCCCAGCATTTT. Its protein is CASSPDSAGQPQHF. The J gene is TRBJ1-5, the V gene TRBV7-2, with D unclear. V lost 5 bases to trimming and J lost 7 bases, with 15 bases between them. Looked up from germline, CDR1 is SGHTA and CDR2 is FQGNSA. This CDR3 region has 14 residues. The full variable domain, its missing parts supplied by reference TRBV7-2 and TRBJ1-5, is GAGVSQSPSNKVTEKGKDVELRCDPISGHTALYWYRQSLGQGLEFLIYFQGNSAPDKSGLPSDRFSAERTGGSVSTLTIQRTQQEDSAVYLCASSPDSAGQPQHFGDGTRLSIL.

This sequence joins TRBV15 and TRBJ2-5, with D possibly matching TRBD1 (6 bases). Looked up from germline, CDR1 is LNHNV and CDR2 is YYDKDF (reference sequence). The CDR3 has 14 residues. Trimming pared 6 bases from V and 5 bases from J, leaving 16 bases between. The CDR3 bases are TGTGCCACCAGGACCCCCGCACAGGGCGAGACCCAGTACTTC. It is translated as CATRTPAQGETQYF.

On this clonotype: Its ends do not fully match the called genes, so a read error is possible. The chain uses TRBV7-2 and TRBJ2-3; D may be TRBD2 (6 bases). Germline assignment: CDR1 SGHTA and CDR2 FQGNSA. The CDR3 length is 14 residues. This chain's CDR3 is CASSLVIHSGNPHF. In DNA, the CDR3 is TGTGCCAGCAGCTTAGTAATTCATAGCGGCAATCCCCATTTT.

The chain couples TRBV10-3 to TRBJ1-5; D gene ambiguous. The CDR3 totals 14 residues. Germline CDR1 and CDR2: ENHRY and SYGVKD. V was pared by 0 bases and J by 7 bases, with 10 bases between. CDR3 loop: CAISESEPWQPQHF. CDR3 nucleotide sequence: TGTGCCATCAGTGAGTCGGAGCCTTGGCAGCCCCAGCATTTT.

The chain couples TRBV9 to TRBJ1-3, with D unresolved. Trimming took off 4 bases at V and 0 bases at J, with 11 bases between the two ends. This CDR3 comprises 15 residues. CDR1 and CDR2 (germline): SGDLS, YYNGEE. CDR3 region: CASSPFWDSGNTIYF. The CDR3 nucleotides read TGTGCCAGCAGCCCGTTTTGGGACTCTGGAAACACCATATATTTT.

The V call is TRBV7-9, the J call TRBJ2-5; TRBD2 might be the D (5 bases). CDR3 length: 14 amino acids. The germline CDR1 and CDR2 sequences are SEHNR and FQNEAQ (reference sequence). Trimming stripped 5 bases from V and 2 bases from J, with 12 bases between. In nucleotides, the CDR3 is TGTGCCAGCAGCCCAGGCCGGGAACAAGAGACCCAGTACTTC. Amino acid sequence: CASSPGREQETQYF. Variable domain in full (rest from reference TRBV7-9 and TRBJ2-5): DTGVSQNPRHKITKRGQNVTFRCDPISEHNRLYWYRQTLGQGPEFLTYFQNEAQLEKSRLLSDRFSAERPKGSFSTLEIQRTEQGDSAMYLCASSPGREQETQYFGPGTRLLVL.